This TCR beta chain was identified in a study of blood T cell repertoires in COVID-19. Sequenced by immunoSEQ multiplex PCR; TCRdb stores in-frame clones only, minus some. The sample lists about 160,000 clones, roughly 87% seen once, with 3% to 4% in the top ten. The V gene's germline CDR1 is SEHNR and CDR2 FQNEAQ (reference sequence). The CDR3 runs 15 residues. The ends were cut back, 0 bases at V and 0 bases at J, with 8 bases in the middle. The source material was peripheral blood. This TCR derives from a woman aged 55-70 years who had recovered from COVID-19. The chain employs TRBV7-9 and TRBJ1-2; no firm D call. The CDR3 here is CASSLAQQTNYGYTF. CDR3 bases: TGTGCCAGCAGCTTAGCGCAACAGACTAACTATGGCTACACCTTC. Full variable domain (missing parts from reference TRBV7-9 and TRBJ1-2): DTGVSQNPRHKITKRGQNVTFRCDPISEHNRLYWYRQTLGQGPEFLTYFQNEAQLEKSRLLSDRFSAERPKGSFSTLEIQRTEQGDSAMYLCASSLAQQTNYGYTFGSGTRLTVV.